The sequence of this T cell receptor beta chain was determined in a study of control samples from healthy donors and cancer patients (dated by TCRdb to about 2020). Notes on this clone: Which antigen it targets is not known. It has no much larger one-base neighbor in the sample; base qualities were not kept.

The library was produced with the immunoSEQ multiplex PCR assay. TCRdb stores this immuneACCESS table with in-frame sequences only. Part of the clones is absent; in the studies checked, under half of the shortfall reflects unresolved V genes, and no reason is known for the rest. The sample table records approximately 180,000 clones; approximately 94% of these occur just once. Over 1.3% of the sample goes to the ten largest clones. Sequencing input: blood. The receptor comes from a woman aged 18-29 years in good health.

The nucleotide sequence reads TGTGCCAGCAGCCTTACCGGGACAGGAGTAGGGGAGCAGTTCTTC. This gives the protein CASSLTGTGVGEQFF. This chain is built from TRBV5-4 and TRBJ2-1; 8 central nucleotides agree with TRBD1. The germline V gene (reference sequence) sets CDR1 to SGHNT and CDR2 to YYREEE. The CDR3 contains 15 residues, cysteine and phenylalanine counted. The retained sequence is limited to the CDR3, 45 bases, with the frame set at the first base. The junction shows trimming of 4 bases on V and 10 bases on J, and the gene matches do not reach 13 bases of it.